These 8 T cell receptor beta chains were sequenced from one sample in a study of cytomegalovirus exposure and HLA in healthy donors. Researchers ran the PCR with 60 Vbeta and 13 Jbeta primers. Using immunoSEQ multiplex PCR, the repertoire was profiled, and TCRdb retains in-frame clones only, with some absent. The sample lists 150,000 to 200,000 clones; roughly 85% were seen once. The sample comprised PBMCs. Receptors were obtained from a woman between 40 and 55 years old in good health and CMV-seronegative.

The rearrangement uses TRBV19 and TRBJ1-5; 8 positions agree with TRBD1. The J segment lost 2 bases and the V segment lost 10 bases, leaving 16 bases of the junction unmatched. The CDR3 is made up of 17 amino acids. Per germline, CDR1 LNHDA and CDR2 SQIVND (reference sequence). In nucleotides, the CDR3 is TGTGCCACCGAGGGGACAGGAGGGTTAGTTCGCAATCAGCCCCAGCATTTT. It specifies CATEGTGGLVRNQPQHF.

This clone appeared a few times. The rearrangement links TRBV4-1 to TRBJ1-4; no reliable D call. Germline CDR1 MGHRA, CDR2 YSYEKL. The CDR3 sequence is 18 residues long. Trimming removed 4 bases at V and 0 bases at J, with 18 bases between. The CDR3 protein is CASSPGPPGMATNEKLFF. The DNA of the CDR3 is TGCGCCAGCAGCCCCGGCCCGCCGGGAATGGCAACTAATGAAAAACTGTTTTTT.

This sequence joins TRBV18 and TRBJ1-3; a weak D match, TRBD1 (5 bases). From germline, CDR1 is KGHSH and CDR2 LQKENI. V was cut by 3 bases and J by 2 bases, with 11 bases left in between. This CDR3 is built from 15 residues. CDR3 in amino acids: CASSPSGRTGNTIYF. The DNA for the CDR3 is TGTGCCAGCTCACCTTCAGGGCGTACTGGAAACACCATATATTTT.

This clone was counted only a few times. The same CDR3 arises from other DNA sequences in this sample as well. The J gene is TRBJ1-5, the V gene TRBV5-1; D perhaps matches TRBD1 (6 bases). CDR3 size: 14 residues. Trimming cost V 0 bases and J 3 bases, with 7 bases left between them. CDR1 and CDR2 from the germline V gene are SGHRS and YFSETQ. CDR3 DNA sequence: TGCGCCAGCAGCTTGGGACAGGACAATCAGCCCCAGCATTTT. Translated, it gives CASSLGQDNQPQHF.

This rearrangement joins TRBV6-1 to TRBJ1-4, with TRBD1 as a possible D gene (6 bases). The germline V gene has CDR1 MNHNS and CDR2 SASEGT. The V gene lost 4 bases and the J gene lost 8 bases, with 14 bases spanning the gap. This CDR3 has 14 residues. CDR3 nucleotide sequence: TGTGCCAGCAGTGCGACAGGTCGAGGGGAAAAACTGTTTTTT. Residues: CASSATGRGEKLFF.

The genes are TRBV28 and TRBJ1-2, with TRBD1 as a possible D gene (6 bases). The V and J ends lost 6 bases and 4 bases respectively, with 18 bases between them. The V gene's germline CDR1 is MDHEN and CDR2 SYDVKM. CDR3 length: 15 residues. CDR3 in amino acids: CASSAQRTDLYGYTF. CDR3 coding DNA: TGTGCCAGCAGCGCTCAAAGGACAGATCTCTATGGCTACACCTTC.

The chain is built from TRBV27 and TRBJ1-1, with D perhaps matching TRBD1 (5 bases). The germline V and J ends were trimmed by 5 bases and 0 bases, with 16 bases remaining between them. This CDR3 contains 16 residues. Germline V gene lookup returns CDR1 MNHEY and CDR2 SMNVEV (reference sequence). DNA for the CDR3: TGTGCCAGCAGTCTTGCCCAGGGTACTATGAACACTGAAGCTTTCTTT. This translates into CASSLAQGTMNTEAFF.

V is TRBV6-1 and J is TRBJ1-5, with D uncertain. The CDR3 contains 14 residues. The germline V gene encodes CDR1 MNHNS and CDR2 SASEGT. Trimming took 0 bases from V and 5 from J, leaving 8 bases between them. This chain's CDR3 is CASSEAGSDQPQHF. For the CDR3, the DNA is TGTGCCAGCAGTGAAGCCGGAAGCGATCAGCCCCAGCATTTT.